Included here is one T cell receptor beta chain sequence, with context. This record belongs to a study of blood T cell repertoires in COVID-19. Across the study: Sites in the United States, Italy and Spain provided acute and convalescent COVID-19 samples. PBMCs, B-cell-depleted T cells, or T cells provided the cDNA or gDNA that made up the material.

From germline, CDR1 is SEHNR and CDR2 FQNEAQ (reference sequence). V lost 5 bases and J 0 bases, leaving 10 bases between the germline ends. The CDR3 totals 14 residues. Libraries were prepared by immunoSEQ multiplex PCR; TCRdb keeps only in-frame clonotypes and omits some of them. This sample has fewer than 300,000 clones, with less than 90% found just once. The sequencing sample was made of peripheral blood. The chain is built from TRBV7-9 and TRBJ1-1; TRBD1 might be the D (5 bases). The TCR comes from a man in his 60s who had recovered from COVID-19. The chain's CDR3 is CASSPDRMNTEAFF. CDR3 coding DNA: TGTGCCAGCAGCCCTGACAGAATGAACACTGAAGCTTTCTTT. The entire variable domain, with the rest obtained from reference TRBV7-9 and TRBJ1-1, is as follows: DTGVSQNPRHKITKRGQNVTFRCDPISEHNRLYWYRQTLGQGPEFLTYFQNEAQLEKSRLLSDRFSAERPKGSFSTLEIQRTEQGDSAMYLCASSPDRMNTEAFFGQGTRLTVV.